This passage covers 28 T cell receptor beta chains from one sample sequenced in a study of precursors of human CD4 cytotoxic T cells. TCRdb recomputed calls from the reads with MiXCR, one row per CDR3 protein. The table lists about 350 distinct CDR3 sequences, approximately 22% of them singletons. Four sorted CD4+ memory subsets, central memory, effector memory, IL-7R-high TEMRA and IL-7R-negative TEMRA, were UMI-sequenced. Input material: memory CD4+ T cells from blood (PBMCs). All receptors come from a human donor in good health.

The chain couples TRBV12-3 or TRBV12-4 to TRBJ2-5; 7 bases match TRBD1. J was trimmed by 2 bases and V by 8 bases; bases with no gene match: 5. The CDR3 extends over 13 amino acids. CDR3: CASALGQQETQYF. CDR3 in DNA: TGTGCCAGCGCGTTGGGACAGCAAGAGACCCAGTACTTC.

The rearrangement links TRBV5-1 to TRBJ1-1, with 7 bases identical to TRBD1. Germline lookup yields CDR1 SGHRS and CDR2 YFSETQ. The CDR3 totals 16 residues. V dropped 5 bases and J dropped 0; count of bases not matched to a gene: 10. In DNA form, the CDR3 reads TGCGCCAGCAGAGGATCCGGGACAGCCATGAACACTGAAGCTTTCTTT. It is translated as CASRGSGTAMNTEAFF. Full variable domain (outside the CDR3, taken from reference TRBV5-1 and TRBJ1-1): KAGVTQTPRYLIKTRGQQVTLSCSPISGHRSVSWYQQTPGQGLQFLFEYFSETQRNKGNFPGRFSGRQFSNSRSEMNVSTLELGDSALYLCASRGSGTAMNTEAFFGQGTRLTVV.

Details on this clonotype: This clone may be a read error of a much larger clone one base away. This chain joins TRBV11-3 and TRBJ2-1, with D possibly being TRBD2 (5 bases). V lost 9 bases, J lost 0 bases, and 15 bases lay in between. This CDR3 has 15 residues. From germline, CDR1 is SGHNT and CDR2 YENEEA. CDR3 region: CARSTRRDSYNEQFF. DNA of the CDR3: TGTGCCAGGAGCACCCGACGGGACTCCTACAATGAGCAGTTCTTC.

This chain uses TRBV20-1 with TRBJ1-2; no clear D. Germline loops: CDR1 DFQATT, CDR2 SNEGSKA (reference sequence). V lost 6 bases and J lost 3, with 8 bases in between. CDR3 length: 11 residues. CDR3 loop: CSAAADYGYTF. The CDR3 coding sequence is TGCAGTGCGGCAGCGGACTATGGCTACACCTTC.

This clonotype is labeled large. The V call is TRBV9, the J call TRBJ1-5; the match to TRBD1 covers 9 bases. CDR1 and CDR2 (germline): SGDLS, YYNGEE. The CDR3 has 15 amino acids. The J segment lost 6 bases and the V segment lost 1 base, leaving 5 bases of the junction unmatched. DNA of the CDR3: TGTGCCAGCAGCGTATCGGGACAGGGTGGTCAGCCCCAGCATTTT. Translated, it gives CASSVSGQGGQPQHF.

This clonotype is judged hyperexpanded (1% or more). The chain recombines TRBV28 with TRBJ2-7; D gene unclear. Germline values: CDR1 MDHEN, CDR2 SYDVKM. The CDR3 spans 11 residues. The ends were cut back, 5 bases at V and 5 bases at J, with 7 bases in the middle. The CDR3 bases are TGTGCCAGCAGTGTAAGAAACGAGCAGTACTTC. Translation: CASSVRNEQYF.

The V gene is TRBV29-1, the J gene TRBJ1-2; possibly TRBD1 for D (6 bases). The CDR3 is made up of 15 amino acids. Trimming removed 1 base at V and 4 bases at J, with 16 bases between. Per germline, CDR1 SQVTM and CDR2 ANQGSEA. CDR3 coding DNA: TGCAGCGTTGAAGGGCAGGGGCCGGTCTTCTATGGCTACACCTTC. Its translation: CSVEGQGPVFYGYTF.

By sample fraction, this clonotype is large. The rearrangement joins TRBV12-3 or TRBV12-4 to TRBJ1-1; possible D gene TRBD1, 6 bases. Trimming shortened V by 4 bases and J by 8 bases, and 8 bases separated the two germline ends. This CDR3 has 11 residues. The CDR3 sequence is CASSSGTEAFF. In DNA, the CDR3 is TGTGCCAGCAGTTCCGGGACAGAAGCTTTCTTT.

CDR3 residues: CASSMTGNEQFF. The CDR3 bases are TGTGCCAGTAGCATGACCGGGAATGAGCAGTTCTTC. The chain carries TRBV19 and TRBJ2-1; D is undetermined. Germline assignment: CDR1 LNHDA and CDR2 SQIVND (reference sequence). CDR3 length: 12 residues. Between the trimmed V and J ends, which lost 6 bases and 7 bases, there was a span of 10 bases.

This clonotype qualifies as large (0.1 to 1%). V usage is TRBV12-3 or TRBV12-4 and J usage is TRBJ1-4; tentatively, D is TRBD1 (5 bases). V lost 10 bases to trimming and J lost 5 bases, with 14 bases between them. This CDR3 contains 13 residues. The CDR3 DNA reads as TGTGCCACCTCGGGACGGAGAAATGAAAAACTGTTTTTT. It specifies CATSGRRNEKLFF.

The chain carries TRBV18 and TRBJ1-2; D gene uncertain. This CDR3 region has 14 residues. Germline V gives CDR1 KGHSH, CDR2 LQKENI. V was pared by 2 bases and J by 5 bases, with 12 bases between. DNA for the CDR3: TGTGCCAGCTCACCAGCAGCAGCTTCTTATGGCTACACCTTC. Protein: CASSPAAASYGYTF.

The chain joins TRBV7-9 to TRBJ2-7; D gene uncertain. Germline lookup yields CDR1 SEHNR and CDR2 FQNEAQ (reference sequence). This CDR3 is built from 13 residues. The V and J ends lost 5 bases and 4 bases respectively, with 12 bases between them. CDR3 residues: CASSPRTSYEQYF. The CDR3 region has the DNA TGTGCCAGCAGCCCCCGGACCTCTTACGAGCAGTACTTC.

The CDR3 sequence: CASSKDAQPNTGELFF. As DNA, the CDR3 is TGTGCCAGCAGCAAAGACGCACAGCCTAACACCGGGGAGCTGTTTTTT. V is TRBV21-1 and J is TRBJ2-2. TRBV21-1 is shown as a pseudogene. The CDR3 has 16 amino acids.

The chain uses TRBV4-1 and TRBJ2-7; 12 bases are shared with TRBD2. This CDR3 is built from 17 residues. With 1 base clipped from V and 0 bases from J, the junction kept 4 bases outside the gene matches. CDR1 and CDR2 from the germline V gene are MGHRA and YSYEKL. The CDR3 DNA reads as TGCGCCAGCAGCCAAGCAGTGACTAGCGGGAGCTCCTACGAGCAGTACTTC. Its translation is CASSQAVTSGSSYEQYF.

Sample share makes this clonotype large. The chain employs TRBV5-1 and TRBJ2-7; D remains ambiguous. The CDR3 length is 14 residues. With 4 bases removed from V and 5 bases from J, the gap between germline ends came to 16 bases. Germline V gene lookup returns CDR1 SGHRS and CDR2 YFSETQ. CDR3 DNA sequence: TGCGCCAGCAGCCCGAGAAGGGCCGAGGACGAGCAGTACTTC. This gives the protein CASSPRRAEDEQYF.

The J gene is TRBJ2-2, the V gene TRBV24-1, with 9 bases matching TRBD1. With V trimmed by 4 bases and J by 7 bases, 9 bases remained unmatched. Germline V gene lookup returns CDR1 KGHDR and CDR2 SFDVKD. CDR3 length: 16 amino acids. CDR3 coding DNA: TGTGCCACCAGTGAACAGGACAGGGGAGTCATCGGGGAGCTGTTTTTT. It translates to CATSEQDRGVIGELFF.

This clonotype occurred once. The chain combines TRBV29-1 with TRBJ2-7; 7 positions match TRBD1. The CDR3 totals 13 residues. Germline trimming cut 1 base from V and 7 bases from J; bases unmatched to any gene: 7. Germline CDR1 and CDR2: SQVTM and ANQGSEA. The CDR3 DNA reads TGCAGCGTTGAAGGACAGGGTAAAGCAGAGCAGTACTTC. Amino acid sequence: CSVEGQGKAEQYF.

This clonotype was found a few times. The rearrangement links TRBV5-1 to TRBJ2-2; the match to TRBD1 covers 9 bases. Germline trimming cut 4 bases from V and 6 bases from J; bases unmatched to any gene: 7. The germline CDR1 and CDR2 sequences are SGHRS and YFSETQ. This CDR3 region has 15 residues. For the CDR3, the DNA is TGCGCCAGCAGCCCTGGACAGGGGCAACCCGGGGAGCTGTTTTTT. This translates into CASSPGQGQPGELFF.

V is TRBV10-3 and J is TRBJ2-3; 14 bases are a match to TRBD2. Per the germline V gene, CDR1 is ENHRY and CDR2 is SYGVKD. Germline trimming cut 8 bases from V and 3 bases from J; bases unmatched to any gene: 7. CDR3 length: 16 residues. CDR3 in amino acids: CAIGGGTSGSTDTQYF. The CDR3 DNA reads TGTGCCATCGGCGGAGGGACTAGCGGGAGTACAGATACGCAGTATTTT.

This clonotype was seen only a few times. The chain employs TRBV29-1 and TRBJ1-5; 9 nucleotides line up with TRBD1. This CDR3 contains 12 residues. Germline CDR1 and CDR2: SQVTM and ANQGSEA. The V and J ends lost 6 bases and 5 bases, in that order; junction bases with no gene match: 2. CDR3 loop: CSVQGADQPQHF. CDR3 in DNA: TGCAGCGTACAGGGGGCAGATCAGCCCCAGCATTTT.

Sample share makes this clonotype large. This rearrangement joins TRBV5-4 to TRBJ2-5; tentatively, D is TRBD2 (5 bases). Germline-derived CDR1 and CDR2 are SGHNT and YYREEE (reference sequence). V lost 4 bases to trimming and J lost 3 bases, with 13 bases between them. The CDR3 loop spans 14 amino acids. The CDR3 protein is CASSTDGGKETQYF. The CDR3 DNA is TGTGCCAGCAGCACGGACGGAGGAAAAGAGACCCAGTACTTC.

The genes are TRBV29-1 and TRBJ2-1; D is undetermined. The CDR3 runs to 13 residues. Germline CDR1 is SQVTM and CDR2 is ANQGSEA. Trimming took off 2 bases at V and 5 bases at J, with 10 bases between the two ends. The CDR3 DNA is TGCAGCGTTGAAAATACTGTCCACAATGAGCAGTTCTTC. Amino acid sequence: CSVENTVHNEQFF.

Within the sample, this clonotype is large. This rearrangement joins TRBV27 to TRBJ2-1; D unclear. CDR1 MNHEY and CDR2 SMNVEV come from the germline V gene (reference sequence). The V end lost 2 bases, the J end lost 8 bases, and 10 bases lay between the germline ends. This CDR3 contains 13 residues. CDR3 DNA: TGTGCCAGCAGTTTAACGAATAGGGATGAGCAGTTCTTC. This encodes CASSLTNRDEQFF.

This CDR3 reads CSAASRGSYNEQFF. DNA for the CDR3: TGCAGCGCCGCGAGCAGGGGGTCCTACAATGAGCAGTTCTTC. The chain links TRBV29-1 to TRBJ2-1; 7 bases align to TRBD1. V shed 7 bases, J shed 1 base, and the junction held 7 bases outside the gene matches. Germline CDR1 reads SQVTM; CDR2 reads ANQGSEA. The CDR3 runs to 14 residues.

Details on this clonotype: The CDR3 does not close with the conserved phenylalanine or tryptophan, likely indicating a read error. The genes are TRBV30 and TRBJ2-2; D ambiguous. Trimming stripped 3 bases from V and 5 bases from J, with 10 bases between. The CDR3 sequence is 13 residues long. CDR1 and CDR2 from the germline V gene are GTSNPN and SVGIG (reference sequence). For the CDR3, the DNA is TGTGCCTGGAGACCGCGGATTACCGGGGAGCTGTTTTTG. Its translation: CAWRPRITGELFL.

V usage is TRBV20-1 and J usage is TRBJ1-2; unclear D gene. V was clipped by 0 bases and J by 5 bases, with 7 bases between them. In germline, CDR1 is DFQATT, CDR2 SNEGSKA (reference sequence). There are 12 residues in the CDR3. CDR3 in DNA: TGCAGTGCTAGAGAGTTAGGGTATGGCTACACCTTC. It is translated as CSARELGYGYTF.

A few counts support this clonotype. V usage is TRBV19 and J usage is TRBJ2-1; 8 positions match TRBD2. The V gene's germline CDR1 is LNHDA and CDR2 SQIVND (reference sequence). With V trimmed by 4 bases and J by 5 bases, 7 bases remained unmatched. This CDR3 spans 15 amino acids. The CDR3 DNA sequence: TGTGCCAGTAGTAAGCAGCGGGAGCCCAACAATGAGCAGTTCTTC. Encoded protein: CASSKQREPNNEQFF.

Relative to its sample, this clonotype is hyperexpanded (1% or more). This sequence joins TRBV19 and TRBJ1-5, with 10 bases identical to TRBD1. CDR3 length: 15 residues. Germline V lookup: CDR1 LNHDA, CDR2 SQIVND (reference sequence). The trim removed 7 bases at V and 4 bases at J, leaving 7 bases unmatched. The CDR3 spells CASTTWDRGNQPQHF. CDR3 in DNA: TGTGCCAGTACTACCTGGGACAGGGGTAATCAGCCCCAGCATTTT.